This TCR beta chain was recovered during a study of CD8 T cells in Susac syndrome. Trimming shortened V by 0 bases and J by 1 base, and 10 bases separated the two germline ends. This CDR3 is built from 16 residues. CDR1 LGHNA and CDR2 YSLEER come from the germline V gene. cDNA came from about 0.5 to 1 ug RNA primed by random hexamers. TCRdb re-derived calls from the immunoSEQ multiplex PCR reads in MiXCR, one entry per CDR3 protein. This sample carries 69,000 or so distinct CDR3 sequences, about 95% of them seen once, and the ten largest clones take over 0.2%. The receptor's source is a human donor in good health. Specimen: CD8+ T cells from PBMCs. The V call is TRBV4-3, the J call TRBJ2-1; possible D gene TRBD1, 6 bases. CDR3 residues: CASSQEGRGSYNEQFF. In nucleotides, the CDR3 is TGCGCCAGCAGCCAAGAGGGCAGGGGTTCCTACAATGAGCAGTTCTTC.